Each of the 24 T cell receptor beta chains below was sequenced from the same sample in a study of identical twins. A single record per CDR3 protein comes from TCRdb applying MiXCR to the 5' RACE reads. Here the sample spans 690,000 or so distinct CDR3 sequences, 8.5% to 9% being singletons. These data were also reused for a study on yellow fever vaccine responses in identical twins.

The sequenced material came from PBMCs. The receptor set was obtained from a woman in her late teens or twenties in good health.

This clonotype was observed a few times. The V gene is TRBV20-1, the J gene TRBJ1-2; 10 bases line up with TRBD1. The junction had 6 bases not matched to a gene; V was cut back by 4 bases and J by 4 bases. The CDR3 loop spans 14 amino acids. Per germline, CDR1 DFQATT and CDR2 SNEGSKA (reference sequence). The CDR3 DNA reads as TGCAGTGCTAAGAGGACAGGGGGAGGCTATGGCTACACCTTC. Protein product: CSAKRTGGGYGYTF.

This clonotype was seen more than once but under ten times. The rearrangement joins TRBV5-6 to TRBJ2-7, with TRBD2 identical over 12 bases. Germline V gene data show CDR1 as SGHDT and CDR2 as YYEEEE. There are 15 residues in the CDR3. V was pared by 4 bases and J by 6 bases, with 8 bases of the junction left unmatched. CDR3 residues: CASSRLAGVIGEQYF. The DNA for the CDR3 is TGTGCCAGCAGCCGACTAGCGGGAGTTATCGGCGAGCAGTACTTC.

This clonotype was observed at least ten times. The chain has TRBV12-3 or TRBV12-4 and TRBJ2-3; D unresolved. The CDR3 has 13 amino acids. V gave up 2 bases and J gave up 4 bases, with 7 bases separating them. CDR3 sequence: CASSLQTADTQYF. In nucleotides, the CDR3 is TGTGCCAGCAGTTTACAGACCGCAGATACGCAGTATTTT.

This clonotype was counted at least ten times. This sequence joins TRBV5-1 and TRBJ2-4; TRBD1 matches 7 bases. Germline CDR1 SGHRS, CDR2 YFSETQ. The CDR3 totals 16 residues. Trimming removed 4 bases from V and 0 bases from J; junction bases left unmatched: 7. The CDR3 loop reads CASSTGQALAKNIQYF. The CDR3 nucleotides are TGCGCCAGCAGCACCGGACAGGCCTTAGCCAAAAACATTCAGTACTTC.

The sample holds many counts of this clonotype. The V call is TRBV7-6, the J call TRBJ2-7; the match to TRBD2 covers 7 bases. The CDR3 loop spans 15 amino acids. V lost 1 base, J lost 4 bases, and 7 bases stayed unmatched. Germline assignment: CDR1 SGHVS and CDR2 FNYEAQ. CDR3 DNA: TGTGCCAGCAGCTTAGAGGCTAGCGGCGATTACGAGCAGTACTTC. It yields the protein CASSLEASGDYEQYF. Using reference TRBV7-6 and TRBJ2-7 for the parts outside the CDR3, the full variable domain is GAGVSQSPRYKVTKRGQDVALRCDPISGHVSLYWYRQALGQGPEFLTYFNYEAQQDKSGLPNDRFSAERPEGSISTLTIQRTEQRDSAMYRCASSLEASGDYEQYFGPGTRLTVT.

This clonotype has a count of ten or more. The CDR3 nucleotides are TGCAGCGTCGTCCCGGAAGGGGGAAAGACAGATACGCAGTATTTT. This encodes CSVVPEGGKTDTQYF. The chain uses TRBV29-1 and TRBJ2-3; tentatively, D is TRBD1 (6 bases). The CDR3 contains 15 residues. CDR1 is SQVTM and CDR2 is ANQGSEA in the germline V gene. V was clipped by 6 bases and J by 3 bases, with 19 bases between them.

This clonotype came up a few times. The V gene is TRBV4-2, the J gene TRBJ2-7; TRBD2 is a possible D gene (6 bases). V gave up 1 base and J gave up 2 bases, with 9 bases separating them. The CDR3 has 14 amino acids. CDR1 and CDR2 from the germline V gene are LGHNA and YNFKEQ. CDR3 amino acids: CASSQGAGTYEQYF. In nucleotides, the CDR3 is TGTGCCAGCAGCCAAGGTGCGGGAACCTACGAGCAGTACTTC.

This clonotype was observed a handful of times. The chain uses TRBV7-2 and TRBJ2-4; D is unresolved. V gave up 0 bases and J gave up 15 bases, with 18 bases separating them. The CDR3 covers 14 residues. Germline lookup yields CDR1 SGHTA and CDR2 FQGNSA. The CDR3 is CASSLALGAEVWYF. In DNA, the CDR3 is TGTGCCAGCAGCTTAGCGCTTGGAGCCGAGGTTTGGTACTTC. Full variable domain (missing parts from reference TRBV7-2 and TRBJ2-4): GAGVSQSPSNKVTEKGKDVELRCDPISGHTALYWYRQSLGQGLEFLIYFQGNSAPDKSGLPSDRFSAERTGGSVSTLTIQRTQQEDSAVYLCASSLALGAEVWYFGAGTRLSVL.

The chain recombines TRBV7-2 with TRBJ2-7, with a possible D match to TRBD1 (6 bases). Germline CDR1 reads SGHTA; CDR2 reads FQGNSA. The CDR3 is 17 residues long. Trimming took 5 bases from V and 0 from J, leaving 20 bases between them. CDR3 bases: TGTGCCAGCAGCCCCCGGAGGTCGGACAGTAGCTCCTACGAGCAGTACTTC. It encodes CASSPRRSDSSSYEQYF.

Concerning this clonotype itself: The junction shows a germline mismatch at one end, possibly a read error. This sequence joins TRBV7-9 and TRBJ1-1; D not certain. CDR1 is SEHNR and CDR2 is FQNEAQ in the germline V gene (reference sequence). This CDR3 is 14 amino acids long. CDR3 coding DNA: TGTGCCAGCAGCTTAGGTGTCGGGAACGCTGAAGCTTTCTTT. Translating it yields CASSLGVGNAEAFF.

This clonotype was recorded at least ten times. The chain has TRBV5-6 and TRBJ2-2, with D maybe TRBD1 (6 bases). The CDR3 has 16 amino acids. CDR1 and CDR2 from the germline V gene are SGHDT and YYEEEE. With 4 bases removed from V and 3 bases from J, the gap between germline ends came to 16 bases. CDR3 coding DNA: TGTGCCAGCAGCCCACCGACAGGATACTACACCGGGGAGCTGTTTTTT. Translating it yields CASSPPTGYYTGELFF.

V is TRBV6-2 or TRBV6-3 and J is TRBJ2-1; the match to TRBD2 covers 7 bases. There are 16 residues in the CDR3. Trimming at V came to 6 bases and at J to 2 bases, leaving 10 bases not matched to a gene. From germline, CDR1 is MNHEY and CDR2 SVGEGT. The CDR3: CASSSPGLRAYNEQFF. The CDR3 nucleotides are TGTGCCAGCAGCTCTCCGGGACTAAGGGCCTACAATGAGCAGTTCTTC.

This clonotype has a count of ten or more. V is TRBV11-2 and J is TRBJ1-1; the D gene is possibly TRBD1 (6 bases). Per germline, CDR1 SGHAT and CDR2 FQNNGV. The CDR3 is made up of 16 amino acids. The V end was cut by 2 bases, the J end by 4 bases, with 17 bases between. The CDR3 sequence is CASSLRGAGLTTEAFF. The CDR3 region has the DNA TGTGCCAGCAGCTTAAGGGGGGCGGGTCTGACCACTGAAGCTTTCTTT.

This clonotype was counted ten times or more. The chain couples TRBV5-1 to TRBJ2-1, with a weak D call TRBD1 (6 bases). The CDR3 has 12 amino acids. The V gene lost 1 base and the J gene lost 9 bases, with 8 bases spanning the gap. Germline loops: CDR1 SGHRS, CDR2 YFSETQ. CDR3 protein: CASSLRQAEQFF. Written as DNA, the CDR3 is TGCGCCAGCAGCTTGAGACAGGCTGAGCAGTTCTTC.

This clonotype occurred many times. The gene calls are TRBV27 and TRBJ2-3; D might be TRBD2 (6 bases). Looked up from germline, CDR1 is MNHEY and CDR2 is SMNVEV (reference sequence). V shed 3 bases and J shed 6 bases, with 13 bases lying between them. This CDR3 spans 14 amino acids. The CDR3, as DNA: TGTGCCAGCAGTTTCCTCGGGAGAATTGATACGCAGTATTTT. Its protein is CASSFLGRIDTQYF.

Only a few counts were recorded for this clonotype. The rearrangement joins TRBV10-2 to TRBJ1-6; 7 bases match TRBD1. V trimming: 6 bases; J trimming: 2 bases; junction bases outside the gene matches: 7. Germline assignment: CDR1 WSHSY and CDR2 SAAADI. CDR3 length: 16 residues. This CDR3 reads CASSENQGAYNSPLHF. CDR3 coding DNA: TGCGCCAGCAGCGAGAACCAGGGGGCCTATAATTCACCCCTCCACTTT.

The chain links TRBV24-1 to TRBJ2-1, with 9 positions matching TRBD1. V trimming: 4 bases; J trimming: 6 bases; junction bases outside the gene matches: 6. The CDR3 is 15 residues long. Germline-derived CDR1 and CDR2 are KGHDR and SFDVKD. The CDR3 sequence: CATSEMGQGVNEQFF. The CDR3 coding sequence is TGTGCCACCAGTGAAATGGGACAGGGTGTCAATGAGCAGTTCTTC.

Turning to this clonotype: A read error may explain this, as a much larger clone is one base away. The chain combines TRBV3-1 with TRBJ2-3; D gene unclear. This CDR3 is built from 12 residues. Germline CDR1 LGHDT, CDR2 YNNKEL (reference sequence). This chain's CDR3 is CAGSHATDTQYF. The CDR3 nucleotides read TGTGCCGGCAGCCACGCTACAGATACGCAGTATTTT.

In this sample, this clonotype turned up a few times. The genes are TRBV25-1 and TRBJ2-7; D perhaps matches TRBD2 (5 bases). Germline V gives CDR1 MGHDK, CDR2 SYGVNS. Deletions cut 7 bases from V and 2 bases from J, with 18 bases between. The CDR3 runs to 15 residues. The CDR3 spells CASNAGDYQTYEQYF. In DNA form, the CDR3 reads TGTGCCAGCAACGCGGGCGACTACCAGACCTACGAGCAGTACTTC.

V is TRBV5-1 and J is TRBJ2-5; 8 nucleotides match TRBD1. V was clipped by 4 bases and J by 4 bases; unmatched bases: 9. CDR1 is SGHRS, CDR2 YFSETQ, per germline. This CDR3 is 15 amino acids long. CDR3 bases: TGCGCCAGCAGCGATCAGGGGGCGCGGGGAGAGACCCAGTACTTC. It codes for CASSDQGARGETQYF.

This chain connects TRBV10-3 to TRBJ1-1; D gene ambiguous. The CDR3 is 13 residues long. Trimming removed 2 bases from V and 5 bases from J, with 9 bases in between. Germline V gene lookup returns CDR1 ENHRY and CDR2 SYGVKD. The CDR3 here is CAISETVSTEAFF. Here the CDR3 DNA reads TGTGCCATCAGTGAGACAGTAAGTACTGAAGCTTTCTTT.

The chain uses TRBV3-1 and TRBJ2-3, with D unclear. The ends were cut back, 4 bases at V and 2 bases at J, with 7 bases in the middle. Germline CDR1 and CDR2: LGHDT and YNNKEL (reference sequence). This CDR3 comprises 13 residues. CDR3 sequence: CASSRLNTDTQYF. The CDR3 DNA reads TGTGCCAGCAGCCGTCTTAACACAGATACGCAGTATTTT.

Many counts were recorded for this clonotype. This sequence joins TRBV5-1 and TRBJ2-1; a weak D match, TRBD1 (5 bases). Germline values: CDR1 SGHRS, CDR2 YFSETQ. V lost 0 bases to trimming and J lost 7 bases, with 23 bases between them. The CDR3 covers 18 residues. CDR3 in amino acids: CASSLDDKPHQTANEQFF. The CDR3 coding sequence is TGCGCCAGCAGCTTGGACGATAAACCGCACCAGACAGCAAATGAGCAGTTCTTC.

V and J are TRBV2 and TRBJ2-1; no clear D gene. CDR1 is SNHLY, CDR2 FYNNEI, per germline. V lost 10 bases and J 0 bases, leaving 13 bases between the germline ends. The CDR3 has 14 amino acids. CDR3 in amino acids: CATHDGDSYNEQFF. For the CDR3, the DNA is TGTGCCACCCACGACGGTGACTCCTACAATGAGCAGTTCTTC. Using reference TRBV2 and TRBJ2-1 for the parts outside the CDR3, the full variable domain is EPEVTQTPSHQVTQMGQEVILRCVPISNHLYFYWYRQILGQKVEFLVSFYNNEISEKSEIFDDQFSVERPDGSNFTLKIRSTKLEDSAMYFCATHDGDSYNEQFFGPGTRLTVL.